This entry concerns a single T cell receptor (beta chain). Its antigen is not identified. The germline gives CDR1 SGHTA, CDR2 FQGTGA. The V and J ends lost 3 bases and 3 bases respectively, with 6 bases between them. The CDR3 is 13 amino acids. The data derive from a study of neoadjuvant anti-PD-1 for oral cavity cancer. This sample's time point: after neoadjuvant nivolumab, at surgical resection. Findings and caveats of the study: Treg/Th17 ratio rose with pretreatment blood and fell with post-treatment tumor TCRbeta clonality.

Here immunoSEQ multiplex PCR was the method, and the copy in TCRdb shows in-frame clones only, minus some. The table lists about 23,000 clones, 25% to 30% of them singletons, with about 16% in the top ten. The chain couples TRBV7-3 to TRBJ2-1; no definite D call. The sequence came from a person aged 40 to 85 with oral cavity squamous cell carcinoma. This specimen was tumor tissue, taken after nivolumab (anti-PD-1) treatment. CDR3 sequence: CASSFAGYNEQFF. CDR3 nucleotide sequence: TGTGCCAGCAGCTTCGCAGGCTACAATGAGCAGTTCTTC.